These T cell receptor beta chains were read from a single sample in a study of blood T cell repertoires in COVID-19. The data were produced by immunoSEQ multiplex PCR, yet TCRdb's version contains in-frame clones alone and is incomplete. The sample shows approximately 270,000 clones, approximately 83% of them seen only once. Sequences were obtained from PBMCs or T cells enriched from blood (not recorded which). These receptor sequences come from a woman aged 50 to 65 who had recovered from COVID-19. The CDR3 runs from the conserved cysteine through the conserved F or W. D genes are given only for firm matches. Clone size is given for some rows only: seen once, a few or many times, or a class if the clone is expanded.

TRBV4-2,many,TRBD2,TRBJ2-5,CASSQDPSTSGRRGHQETQYF,TGTGCCAGCAGCCAAGACCCCTCGACTAGCGGGAGGAGGGGGCACCAAGAGACCCAGTACTTC
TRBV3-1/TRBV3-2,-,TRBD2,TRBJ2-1,CASSQAQGLAGGGNEQFF,TGTGCCAGCAGCCAAGCTCAGGGACTAGCGGGAGGGGGCAATGAGCAGTTCTTC
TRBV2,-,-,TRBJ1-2,CASSEARNRVAGYTF,TGTGCCAGCAGTGAAGCGCGGAACAGGGTTGCCGGCTACACCTTC
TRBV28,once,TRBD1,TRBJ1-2,CASSRGTGGRLGYTF,TGTGCCAGCAGTCGAGGGACAGGGGGACGTCTTGGCTACACCTTC
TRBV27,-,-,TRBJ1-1,CASSAARGLNTEAFF,TGTGCCAGCAGTGCCGCGCGGGGCCTGAACACTGAAGCTTTCTTT
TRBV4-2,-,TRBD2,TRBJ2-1,CASSQDPRTSGTTGSYNEQFF,TGTGCCAGCAGCCAAGATCCCCGGACTAGCGGGACCACGGGCTCCTACAATGAGCAGTTCTTC
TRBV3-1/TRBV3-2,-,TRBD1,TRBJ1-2,CASSPGGSPYGYTF,TGTGCCAGCAGCCCAGGGGGGAGTCCCTATGGCTACACCTTC
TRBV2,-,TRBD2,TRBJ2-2,CASRRTSPVIGGELFF,TGTGCCAGCAGAAGGACTAGCCCAGTGATTGGCGGGGAGCTGTTTTTT
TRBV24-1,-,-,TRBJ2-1,CATSETGTFPSSYNEQFF,TGTGCCACCAGTGAAACCGGGACTTTTCCGAGCTCCTACAATGAGCAGTTCTTC
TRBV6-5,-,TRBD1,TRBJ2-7,CASSYRDRGPYEQYF,TGTGCCAGCAGTTACCGGGACAGGGGACCCTACGAGCAGTACTTC
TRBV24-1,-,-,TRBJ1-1,CATRTTEFAEAFF,TGTGCCACCAGGACGACAGAATTCGCTGAAGCTTTCTTT
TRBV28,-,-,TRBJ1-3,CAASRGYSGNTIYF,TGTGCCGCGAGCCGGGGTTACTCTGGAAACACCATATATTTT
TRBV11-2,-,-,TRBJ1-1,CASSWQTNSGGGKAFF,TGTGCCAGCAGCTGGCAAACAAACTCTGGGGGGGGCAAAGCTTTCTTT
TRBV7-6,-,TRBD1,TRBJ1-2,CASSLAGRGHGYTF,TGTGCCAGCAGCTTAGCGGGCAGGGGGCACGGCTACACCTTC